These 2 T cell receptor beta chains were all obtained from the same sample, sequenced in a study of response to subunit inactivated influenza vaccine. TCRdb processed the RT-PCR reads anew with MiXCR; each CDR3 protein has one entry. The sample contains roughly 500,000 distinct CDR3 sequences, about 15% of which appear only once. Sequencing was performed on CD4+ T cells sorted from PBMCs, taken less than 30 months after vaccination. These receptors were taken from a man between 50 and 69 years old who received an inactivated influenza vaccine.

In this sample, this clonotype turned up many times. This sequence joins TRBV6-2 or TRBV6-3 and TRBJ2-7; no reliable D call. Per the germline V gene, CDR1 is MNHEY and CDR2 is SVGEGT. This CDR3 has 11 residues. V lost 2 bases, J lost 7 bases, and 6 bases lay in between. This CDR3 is CASSYRVEQYF. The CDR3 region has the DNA TGTGCCAGCAGTTACAGGGTAGAGCAGTACTTC.

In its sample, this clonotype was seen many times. The CDR3 here is CASSPKGGHNEQFF. The CDR3 DNA sequence: TGTGCCAGCAGCCCAAAGGGGGGGCACAATGAGCAGTTCTTC. The chain uses TRBV7-2 and TRBJ2-1; D possibly corresponds to TRBD2 (7 bases). Germline assignment: CDR1 SGHTA and CDR2 FQGNSA. CDR3 size: 14 residues. Trimming took off 5 bases at V and 5 bases at J, with 13 bases between the two ends.